At least ten counts were recorded for the clone carrying this TCR beta chain. Its cognate antigen is unknown. The data are from a study of early T cells in non-severe SARS-CoV-2 infection. Across the whole study: Investigators sequenced bulk RNA drawn from unsorted whole blood, and chains remained unpaired. Study-wide points: Matching results from VDJdb favored anti-spike CD8 responses, leaving private and CD4 specificities undetected.

The CDR3 is made up of 14 amino acids. V lost 3 bases and J 5 bases, leaving 13 bases between the germline ends. Germline V gene sequence: CDR1 LNHDA, CDR2 SQIVND (reference sequence). Unique molecular identifiers were affixed to single, distinct cDNA molecules. TCRdb recomputed calls from the 5' RACE reads with MiXCR, one row per CDR3 protein. The sample shows around 44,000 distinct CDR3 sequences, over 7.5% of them seen only once. The material sequenced was whole blood. V and J are TRBV19 and TRBJ1-1; D possibly corresponds to TRBD1 (5 bases). The clonotype originates from an adult who was a healthcare worker with PCR-confirmed SARS-CoV-2 infection or an uninfected control (not recorded which). CDR3 protein: CASSINQGRTEAFF. CDR3 nucleotides: TGTGCCAGTAGTATTAACCAGGGCCGGACTGAAGCTTTCTTT.